This is a list of T cell receptor beta chains from one sample in a study of PD-1 blockade in mismatch repair-deficient tumors. Libraries were prepared by immunoSEQ multiplex PCR; TCRdb keeps only in-frame clonotypes and omits some of them. There are some 97,000 clones in the sample; about four fifths occur only once, and around 6.9% lies in the top ten. This specimen consisted of peripheral blood, obtained roughly 36 weeks after starting pembrolizumab. Every receptor here comes from an adult with mismatch repair-deficient cancer. The CDR3 runs from the conserved cysteine through the conserved F or W. Where a row states a size, it is once, few, many or the class of an expanded clone; other rows omit it.

V gene: TRBV10-3; J gene: TRBJ2-3; clone size: NA; CDR3 protein: CAISEMGLTNTDTQYF
V gene: TRBV28; J gene: TRBJ1-2; clone size: once; CDR3 protein: CASGTGVLYGYTF
V gene: TRBV10-2; J gene: TRBJ1-5; clone size: NA; CDR3 protein: CASGDSNQPQHF
V gene: TRBV7-8; J gene: TRBJ2-7; clone size: NA; CDR3 protein: CASSLLGSGGAYEQYF
V gene: TRBV6-1; J gene: TRBJ2-7; clone size: once; CDR3 protein: CASSEPTSSYEQYF
V gene: TRBV4-3; J gene: TRBJ2-1; clone size: NA; CDR3 protein: CASSQEHNNEQFF
V gene: TRBV7-2; J gene: TRBJ2-7; clone size: NA; CDR3 protein: CASCRTGGYEQYF
V gene: TRBV7-2; J gene: TRBJ1-1; clone size: NA; CDR3 protein: CASSSISEGKAFF
V gene: TRBV4-3; J gene: TRBJ2-7; clone size: NA; CDR3 protein: CASSQTRLDYEQYF
V gene: TRBV5-5; J gene: TRBJ2-1; clone size: NA; CDR3 protein: CASSSRYETSGRVNEQFF
V gene: TRBV7-9; J gene: TRBJ2-2; clone size: NA; CDR3 protein: CASSLGSTGELFF
V gene: TRBV7-9; J gene: TRBJ2-5; clone size: NA; CDR3 protein: CASSLETAVVRTQYF
V gene: TRBV7-9; J gene: TRBJ2-7; clone size: NA; CDR3 protein: CASSQGREQYF
V gene: TRBV9; J gene: TRBJ2-1; clone size: once; CDR3 protein: CASSATYPGYNEQFF
V gene: TRBV19; J gene: TRBJ1-5; clone size: NA; CDR3 protein: CASSISWSNQPQHF
V gene: TRBV7-3; J gene: TRBJ2-5; clone size: NA; CDR3 protein: CASSPSGRIQETQYF
V gene: TRBV2; J gene: TRBJ2-3; clone size: once; CDR3 protein: CARTIAGGTDTQYF
V gene: TRBV14; J gene: TRBJ2-3; clone size: NA; CDR3 protein: CASRASTDTQYF
V gene: TRBV18; J gene: TRBJ1-1; clone size: NA; CDR3 protein: CASSQDRGLFF
V gene: TRBV19; J gene: TRBJ1-1; clone size: NA; CDR3 protein: CAASNQGARHEAFF
V gene: TRBV30; J gene: TRBJ2-1; clone size: NA; CDR3 protein: CAWSVGGPASYNEQFF